This is a list of T cell receptor beta chains from one sample in a study of blood T cell repertoires in COVID-19. Here immunoSEQ multiplex PCR was the method, and the copy in TCRdb shows in-frame clones only, minus some. Among some 200,000 clones listed, around four fifths were seen once. The sample taken for sequencing was peripheral blood. The receptor set was obtained from a woman aged 50 to 60 with active or convalescent COVID-19. CDR3s include the opening cysteine and the closing phenylalanine or tryptophan. A D gene is named only where the DNA matches it firmly. Only some rows state a clone size, as once, few, many or a class for expanded clones.

D gene	V gene	clone size	J gene	CDR3 protein	CDR3 DNA
.	TRBV29-1	.	TRBJ2-2	CSVGQTPGELFF	TGCAGCGTTGGGCAGACACCCGGGGAGCTGTTTTTT
TRBD1	TRBV29-1	.	TRBJ1-1	CSANQGVTTEAFF	TGCAGCGCCAATCAGGGGGTTACCACTGAAGCTTTCTTT
.	TRBV25-1	.	TRBJ1-3	CASSPTGGNIYF	TGTGCCAGCAGTCCGACGGGGGGGAACATATATTTT
.	TRBV19	.	TRBJ1-1	CASKPRQDEAFF	TGTGCCAGTAAGCCTCGACAGGATGAAGCTTTCTTT
TRBD2	TRBV5-1	few	TRBJ2-5	CASSPASGRQTQYF	TGCGCCAGCAGCCCCGCTAGCGGGAGGCAGACCCAGTACTTC
.	TRBV2	.	TRBJ2-7	CASSAAGYEQYF	TGTGCCAGCAGCGCGGCGGGCTACGAGCAGTACTTC
.	TRBV6-5	.	TRBJ2-1	CASSDFSYNEQFF	TGTGCCAGCAGCGACTTCAGCTACAATGAGCAGTTCTTC
.	TRBV6-2/TRBV6-3	few	TRBJ2-7	CASSYKTGTYEQYF	TGTGCCAGCAGTTACAAGACAGGTACCTACGAGCAGTACTTC
.	TRBV11-2	once	TRBJ1-2	CASSLGGLYGYTF	TGTGCCAGCAGCTTAGGGGGCCTCTATGGCTACACCTTC
.	TRBV7-9	.	TRBJ2-6	CASSAKQGTPSGANVLTF	TGTGCCAGCAGCGCAAAACAGGGTACCCCTTCTGGGGCCAACGTCCTGACTTTC
TRBD1	TRBV5-1	.	TRBJ2-5	CASKRDRGLETQYF	TGCGCCAGCAAAAGGGACAGGGGGTTGGAGACCCAGTACTTC
TRBD2	TRBV5-1	.	TRBJ2-1	CASSPKTGTSGIRAYNEQFF	TGCGCCAGCAGCCCGAAGACCGGGACTAGCGGGATTAGGGCCTACAATGAGCAGTTCTTC
TRBD2	TRBV19	.	TRBJ2-1	CASRPRLGLGAGGGNEQFF	TGTGCCAGTAGACCACGACTAGGTTTAGGAGCGGGAGGCGGTAATGAGCAGTTCTTC
.	TRBV5-6	.	TRBJ1-2	CASSFARVGYTF	TGTGCCAGCAGCTTCGCGCGAGTGGGCTACACCTTC
TRBD2	TRBV19	few	TRBJ2-4	CASSITAGGQNIQYF	TGTGCCAGTAGTATAACAGCGGGGGGGCAGAACATTCAGTACTTC
TRBD1	TRBV5-1	.	TRBJ2-7	CASSLLGGQGDHEQYF	TGCGCCAGCAGCCTGTTAGGGGGACAGGGAGACCACGAGCAGTACTTC
.	TRBV5-1	.	TRBJ1-5	CASSLDRVGSNQPQHF	TGCGCCAGCAGCTTGGACAGGGTAGGCAGCAATCAGCCCCAGCATTTT
.	TRBV4-1	few	TRBJ1-5	CASSQGSTRGEPQHF	TGCGCCAGCAGCCAAGGATCTACAAGGGGTGAGCCCCAGCATTTT
TRBD1	TRBV5-1	.	TRBJ2-6	CASSLVQGADSGANVLTF	TGCGCCAGCAGCTTGGTCCAGGGGGCCGACTCTGGGGCCAACGTCCTGACTTTC
TRBD2	TRBV3-1/TRBV3-2	.	TRBJ2-5	CASSQAGTSGKETQYF	TGTGCCAGCAGCCAAGCCGGGACTAGCGGTAAAGAGACCCAGTACTTC
.	TRBV4-2	.	TRBJ2-1	CASSLRRSRDEQFF	TGTGCCAGCAGCCTCCGGAGGTCACGCGATGAGCAGTTCTTC
.	TRBV15	.	TRBJ1-3	CATSRVGALGVAGNTIYF	TGTGCCACCAGCAGAGTGGGGGCTTTAGGGGTCGCTGGAAACACCATATATTTT
TRBD2	TRBV2	.	TRBJ2-3	CASSQESAGTQDTQYF	TGTGCCAGCAGTCAGGAGTCAGCGGGGACCCAAGATACGCAGTATTTT
TRBD1	TRBV5-1	.	TRBJ1-1	CASSWDRGSNTEAFF	TGCGCCAGCAGCTGGGACAGGGGCTCGAACACTGAAGCTTTCTTT
.	TRBV4-1	once	TRBJ1-5	CASSQPGRGNQPQHF	TGCGCCAGCAGCCAACCAGGGAGGGGCAATCAGCCCCAGCATTTT
.	TRBV30	.	TRBJ2-7	CAWSVYEAGGDEQYF	TGTGCCTGGAGTGTATATGAGGCGGGCGGCGACGAGCAGTACTTC
.	TRBV7-9	.	TRBJ1-1	CAIRYQGGTEAFF	TGTGCCATACGTTATCAGGGTGGCACTGAAGCTTTCTTT
TRBD1	TRBV5-1	.	TRBJ2-2	CASSLGGTANTGELFF	TGCGCCAGCAGCTTGGGAGGGACAGCCAACACCGGGGAGCTGTTTTTT
.	TRBV27	.	TRBJ1-2	CATRYRGFGYTF	TGTGCCACCAGGTATAGGGGTTTTGGCTACACCTTC
.	TRBV7-8	.	TRBJ1-3	CASSPRARPDGNTIYF	TGTGCCAGCAGCCCGCGGGCCCGTCCAGACGGAAACACCATATATTTT
TRBD1	TRBV5-5	.	TRBJ2-5	CASSFPDRVETQYF	TGTGCCAGCAGCTTCCCCGACAGGGTTGAGACCCAGTACTTC
.	TRBV3-1/TRBV3-2	once	TRBJ2-5	CASRSEGQTQYF	TGTGCCAGCCGCTCGGAGGGGCAGACCCAGTACTTC
TRBD1	TRBV19	.	TRBJ1-5	CASSIVFGGGSNQPQHF	TGTGCCAGTAGTATAGTATTCGGAGGGGGCAGCAATCAGCCCCAGCATTTT
.	TRBV12-3/TRBV12-4	.	TRBJ2-7	CASSLGSTYQQYF	TGTGCCAGCAGTCTCGGGTCTACTTACCAGCAGTACTTC
TRBD1	TRBV30	.	TRBJ1-2	CAWSATPRQGGGYTF	TGTGCCTGGAGTGCTACCCCTCGACAGGGGGGGGGCTACACCTTC
TRBD2	TRBV27	.	TRBJ2-7	CASSLGREGRNEQYF	TGTGCCAGCAGCTTGGGGCGGGAGGGCCGGAACGAGCAGTACTTC
.	TRBV11-2	.	TRBJ2-1	CASSPQGINEQFF	TGTGCCAGCAGCCCTCAGGGAATCAATGAGCAGTTCTTC
TRBD1	TRBV30	.	TRBJ1-5	CAWSPGTGEMYQPQHF	TGTGCCTGGAGTCCCGGGACAGGGGAGATGTATCAGCCCCAGCATTTT